The T cell receptor beta chain under discussion was sequenced for a study of shared clonotypes between healthy human individuals. Broader study findings: The four-donor shared clonotypes exceeded non-shared clonotypes in generation probability, with non-shared ones scoring lower. Exclusively blood specimens were collected; tissue repertoires likely differ.

A note on this clone: Antigen: not known.

Assay: immunoSEQ multiplex PCR; the TCRdb copy retains only in-frame clones and omits some. The sample holds 2 million to 3 million clones, 85% to 95% seen once. Germline CDR1 is MNHNS and CDR2 is SASEGT. V lost 4 bases to trimming and J lost 0 bases, with 6 bases between them. The CDR3 runs 13 residues. CD4+ cells yielded CD45RA+ naive and CD45RA-negative memory subsets. The source is a man between 18 and 35 years old in good health. The sequencing input was naive CD4+ T cells sorted from blood. Subset specified: CD45RA+ positively selected. The V gene is TRBV6-1, the J gene TRBJ2-5; D unresolved. As DNA, the CDR3 is TGTGCCAGCAGTGGGCAGAACCAAGAGACCCAGTACTTC. Its protein is CASSGQNQETQYF.